The 21 T cell receptor beta chains reported below all come from one sample, sequenced in a study of stem cell transplantation in POMP-related autoinflammatory disease. Here immunoSEQ multiplex PCR was the method, and the copy in TCRdb shows in-frame clones only, minus some. The data show more than 20,000 clones, approximately 78% seen once. The material was CD4+ T cells from PBMCs, obtained before stem cell transplantation. The origin of the receptors is a human donor with POMP-related autoinflammation and immune dysregulation (PRAID).

The V call is TRBV5-4, the J call TRBJ1-1, with 7 nucleotides matching TRBD1. V shed 4 bases, J shed 1 base, and the junction held 4 bases outside the gene matches. Germline V gene data show CDR1 as SGHNT and CDR2 as YYREEE (reference sequence). There are 14 residues in the CDR3. The CDR3 sequence is CASSTGAANTEAFF. DNA of the CDR3: TGTGCCAGCAGCACAGGGGCCGCGAACACTGAAGCTTTCTTT.

The chain links TRBV5-6 to TRBJ1-5; no clear D. The CDR3 sequence is 17 residues long. V was trimmed by 4 bases and J by 2 bases, leaving 19 bases between them. Germline assignment: CDR1 SGHDT and CDR2 YYEEEE. The DNA for the CDR3 is TGTGCCAGCAGCCACGGGCTGGCCCAGTATGGCAATCAGCCCCAGCATTTT. Residues: CASSHGLAQYGNQPQHF.

The chain recombines TRBV5-1 with TRBJ2-3; D uncertain. CDR1 SGHRS and CDR2 YFSETQ come from the germline V gene. Trimming left V 0 bases short and J 2 bases short, with 7 bases between. This CDR3 has 14 residues. CDR3 region: CASSLVALTDTQYF. The CDR3 DNA sequence: TGCGCCAGCAGCTTGGTGGCTCTCACAGATACGCAGTATTTT.

The chain uses TRBV18 and TRBJ2-3; the match to TRBD2 covers 10 bases. The CDR3 contains 17 residues. CDR1 and CDR2 from the germline V gene are KGHSH and LQKENI. V shed 0 bases, J shed 5 bases, and the junction held 8 bases outside the gene matches. The CDR3 region has the DNA TGTGCCAGCTCACCACCGAAAGCGGGGGGGCCAGGAGATACGCAGTATTTT. Translated, it gives CASSPPKAGGPGDTQYF.

The chain recombines TRBV2 with TRBJ2-1; D not certain. This CDR3 is built from 15 residues. V lost 6 bases and J lost 3, with 15 bases in between. Germline assignment: CDR1 SNHLY and CDR2 FYNNEI. The CDR3 nucleotides read TGTGCCAGCAGCCTAGGTGGGCTTTTCTACAATGAGCAGTTCTTC. This codes for CASSLGGLFYNEQFF.

This chain joins TRBV4-2 and TRBJ2-2, with TRBD2 matching over 7 bases. Trimming took 0 bases from V and 7 from J; bases not matched to a gene: 11. CDR1 and CDR2 (germline): LGHNA, YNFKEQ. This CDR3 region has 17 residues. CDR3 amino acids: CASSQDPGGSMIGELFF. The CDR3 DNA is TGTGCCAGCAGCCAAGATCCTGGCGGGAGCATGATCGGGGAGCTGTTTTTT.

This rearrangement joins TRBV27 to TRBJ1-5; D remains unclear. Germline V gene lookup returns CDR1 MNHEY and CDR2 SMNVEV (reference sequence). This CDR3 is built from 21 residues. V was clipped by 4 bases and J by 2 bases, with 30 bases between them. The CDR3 sequence: CASSSRIVYRGEMRGNQPQHF. The CDR3 DNA reads TGTGCCAGCAGTTCGCGAATAGTGTACAGAGGAGAGATGAGGGGCAATCAGCCCCAGCATTTT.

The chain joins TRBV6-6 to TRBJ2-7; D possibly corresponds to TRBD1 (5 bases). Germline loops: CDR1 MNHNY, CDR2 SVGAGI (reference sequence). The CDR3 length is 15 residues. V was shortened by 0 bases and J by 0 bases, with 9 bases between the two germline ends. This CDR3 is CASSYSAQVSYEQYF. Written as DNA, the CDR3 is TGTGCCAGCAGTTACTCGGCACAGGTCTCCTACGAGCAGTACTTC.

CDR3 in DNA: TGTGCCTGGACAAGGGGTCCGGACTATGGCTACACCTTC. Translation gives CAWTRGPDYGYTF. This chain uses TRBV30 with TRBJ1-2; the D gene is possibly TRBD1 (5 bases). Looked up from germline, CDR1 is GTSNPN and CDR2 is SVGIG (reference sequence). This CDR3 comprises 13 residues. With 4 bases removed from V and 3 bases from J, the gap between germline ends came to 12 bases.

The chain joins TRBV2 to TRBJ1-5, with D unresolved. This CDR3 region has 12 residues. Trimming left V 4 bases short and J 1 base short, with 2 bases between. The germline V gene encodes CDR1 SNHLY and CDR2 FYNNEI. In nucleotides, the CDR3 is TGTGCCAGCAGTGGCAGCAATCAGCCCCAGCATTTT. Translation: CASSGSNQPQHF. Together with reference TRBV2 and TRBJ1-5, the CDR3 gives the full variable domain: EPEVTQTPSHQVTQMGQEVILRCVPISNHLYFYWYRQILGQKVEFLVSFYNNEISEKSEIFDDQFSVERPDGSNFTLKIRSTKLEDSAMYFCASSGSNQPQHFGDGTRLSIL.

This rearrangement joins TRBV6-5 to TRBJ2-3, with D perhaps TRBD2 (6 bases). V was clipped by 2 bases and J by 0 bases, with 6 bases between them. The CDR3 is 14 residues long. CDR1 and CDR2 from the germline V gene are MNHEY and SVGAGI. CDR3 region: CASSYAGSTDTQYF. DNA for the CDR3: TGTGCCAGCAGTTACGCGGGGAGCACAGATACGCAGTATTTT.

This chain uses TRBV10-3 with TRBJ2-3; 9 bases agree with TRBD2. CDR3 length equals 15 residues. V lost 6 bases to trimming and J lost 0 bases; unmatched junction nucleotides: 4. CDR1 is ENHRY, CDR2 SYGVKD, per germline. CDR3 DNA: TGTGCCATCAGCAGCGGGGGGACAAGCACAGATACGCAGTATTTT. Protein sequence: CAISSGGTSTDTQYF.

Here the CDR3 DNA reads TGTGCCAGCAGTTACTCGCGCGAGAATGAGCAGTTCTTC. Translated, it gives CASSYSRENEQFF. This chain uses TRBV6-6 with TRBJ2-1, with unresolved D. V lost 0 bases and J 7 bases, leaving 7 bases between the germline ends. The length of the CDR3 is 13 residues. The germline CDR1 and CDR2 sequences are MNHNY and SVGAGI (reference sequence).

This rearrangement joins TRBV5-4 to TRBJ1-4; TRBD1 aligns across 8 bases. From germline, CDR1 is SGHNT and CDR2 YYREEE (reference sequence). V shed 3 bases, J shed 4 bases, and the junction held 5 bases outside the gene matches. CDR3 length: 15 residues. The CDR3 spells CASSSRQGSNEKLFF. For the CDR3, the DNA is TGTGCCAGCAGCTCTCGACAGGGGAGTAATGAAAAACTGTTTTTT.

The chain couples TRBV18 to TRBJ1-6; tentatively, D is TRBD1 (6 bases). Germline V CDR1 and CDR2: KGHSH, LQKENI. V lost 1 base, J lost 9 bases, and 16 bases lay in between. The CDR3 covers 16 residues. This CDR3 is CASSPRDGTTGSPLHF. CDR3 coding DNA: TGTGCCAGCTCACCACGGGACGGGACAACAGGTTCACCCCTCCACTTT. The whole variable domain, filled in from reference TRBV18 and TRBJ1-6, reads NAGVMQNPRHLVRRRGQEARLRCSPMKGHSHVYWYRQLPEEGLKFMVYLQKENIIDESGMPKERFSAEFPKEGPSILRIQQVVRGDSAAYFCASSPRDGTTGSPLHFGNGTRLTVT.

Notes on this clone: A junction end diverges from the germline sequence, so it may reflect a read error. The chain links TRBV5-1 to TRBJ2-3, with D unresolved. Per germline, CDR1 SGHRS and CDR2 YFSETQ. The CDR3 loop spans 8 amino acids. CDR3 region: CASSLGDF. The CDR3 region has the DNA TGCGCCAGCAGCTTGGGGGATTTT.

This chain uses TRBV28 with TRBJ1-2; a possible D gene is TRBD1 (5 bases). Germline CDR1 and CDR2: MDHEN and SYDVKM. Trimming shortened V by 2 bases and J by 4 bases, and 17 bases separated the two germline ends. This CDR3 comprises 16 residues. CDR3 region: CASSLKRTRDFYGYTF. The CDR3, as DNA: TGTGCCAGCAGTTTAAAGAGGACCAGGGATTTCTATGGCTACACCTTC.

DNA for the CDR3: TGCAGCGTTGAAGATCGAGGGGTTCGGAACACTGAAGCTTTCTTT. Translation: CSVEDRGVRNTEAFF. The chain recombines TRBV29-1 with TRBJ1-1, with a weak D call TRBD1 (5 bases). The V end lost 0 bases, the J end lost 1 base, and 12 bases lay between the germline ends. The germline gives CDR1 SQVTM, CDR2 ANQGSEA. The CDR3 sequence is 15 residues long.

The chain is built from TRBV30 and TRBJ2-1, with D possibly matching TRBD2 (5 bases). The germline CDR1 and CDR2 sequences are GTSNPN and SVGIG (reference sequence). The CDR3 loop spans 14 amino acids. V was pared by 7 bases and J by 7 bases, with 20 bases between. In DNA form, the CDR3 reads TGTGCCTCATCTTCAGACGGACTCTCTAATGAGCAGTTCTTC. Translation: CASSSDGLSNEQFF.

The chain employs TRBV20-1 and TRBJ2-1; no firm D call. V was trimmed by 2 bases and J by 7 bases, leaving 3 bases between them. The CDR3 is made up of 10 amino acids. CDR1 and CDR2 (germline): DFQATT, SNEGSKA (reference sequence). The CDR3 sequence: CSARRNEQFF. The CDR3 coding sequence is TGCAGTGCTAGACGAAATGAGCAGTTCTTC.

This chain uses TRBV10-1 with TRBJ2-1; the D is unclear. The CDR3 has 13 amino acids. V gave up 6 bases and J gave up 7 bases, with 13 bases separating them. Per germline, CDR1 WNHNN and CDR2 SYGVQD (reference sequence). In DNA, the CDR3 is TGCGCCAGCAGGTCATCTGAAAAAAATGAGCAGTTCTTC. Its translation is CASRSSEKNEQFF.